This T cell receptor (beta chain) was identified in a study of metastatic and nonmetastatic thyroid tumors. On the study more broadly: Both malignant and benign thyroid patients supplied peripheral blood and tumor or nodule tissue samples, across which the repertoires of these patients were then compared.

Original analysis: The authors used CDR3 differences across clinicopathological groups to build a distant-metastasis classifier for papillary thyroid cancer. Through MiXCR, TCRdb re-clonotyped the PCR reads. TCRdb's processing, not the authors', yielded these V and J calls. The sample has about 22,000 clones, roughly 24% seen once. This clone was detected only a few times. The target antigen is unknown. A much larger clone differs from this one at a single base, so this may be a read error. The entire patient cohort was treatment-naive prior to thyroid surgery. Findings of the study overall: When malignant thyroid tumors were compared with benign nodules, TCR beta diversity was reportedly significantly higher in the malignant tumors. This held in both blood and tumor samples.

This CDR3 comprises 13 residues. The germline CDR1 and CDR2 sequences are DFQATT and SNEGSKA (reference sequence). With 5 bases removed from V and 4 bases from J, the gap between germline ends came to 14 bases. The sample was blood. The chain uses TRBV20-1 and TRBJ1-2; no clear D gene. This TCR came from a male donor with papillary thyroid cancer or a benign thyroid nodule (not recorded which). Some clones in this sample may be carry-over from other donors' samples. The CDR3 nucleotides read TGCAGTGCTGGCTCCGGGTGGCTCTATGGCTACACCTTC. This sequence encodes CSAGSGWLYGYTF.